This T cell receptor (beta chain) emerged from a study of lymphopenia after photon versus proton radiotherapy. The CDR3 runs to 17 residues. Germline lookup yields CDR1 MGHRA and CDR2 YSYEKL. V lost 4 bases and J lost 5; bases outside the gene matches: 10. Generated by immunoSEQ multiplex PCR, the TCRdb table keeps only in-frame clones and is missing some. Among approximately 53,000 clones listed, 92% were seen once. This chain connects TRBV4-1 to TRBJ1-5, with 11 bases matching TRBD1. The TCR was taken from a woman aged 40-49 years with cholangiocarcinoma. Source: peripheral blood, taken from a patient treated with photon-based radiotherapy. CDR3 nucleotides: TGCGCCAGCAGCCGGACGGACAGGGGGCAGGAGGATCAGCCCCAGCATTTT. The encoded protein is CASSRTDRGQEDQPQHF.